The 19 T cell receptor beta chains below come from one sample, sequenced in a study of blood T cell repertoires in COVID-19. Generated by immunoSEQ multiplex PCR, the TCRdb table keeps only in-frame clones and is missing some. The sample carries roughly 110,000 clones, under 85% recorded once. The sample was peripheral blood. These receptors were obtained from an older woman with acute or convalescent COVID-19.

The chain links TRBV18 to TRBJ1-1, with TRBD1 matching over 11 bases. Germline V gene sequence: CDR1 KGHSH, CDR2 LQKENI. The V segment lost 3 bases and the J segment 4 bases; nucleotides outside the gene matches: 4. The CDR3 consists of 15 residues. CDR3 coding DNA: TGTGCCAGCTCACCCGGGACAGGGGGTATCACTGAAGCTTTCTTT. Its translation is CASSPGTGGITEAFF.

The CDR3 spells CASSRDSTGNTIYF. The CDR3, as DNA: TGTGCCAGCAGCCGGGACAGCACTGGAAACACCATATATTTT. The V and J genes are TRBV14 and TRBJ1-3; TRBD1 aligns across 7 bases. This CDR3 contains 14 residues. Germline V gene lookup returns CDR1 SGHDN and CDR2 FVKESK. V lost 4 bases to trimming and J lost 2 bases; unmatched junction nucleotides: 2. The whole variable domain, remainder taken from reference TRBV14 and TRBJ1-3, is EAGVTQFPSHSVIEKGQTVTLRCDPISGHDNLYWYRRVMGKEIKFLLHFVKESKQDESGMPNNRFLAERTGGTYSTLKVQPAELEDSGVYFCASSRDSTGNTIYFGEGSWLTVV.

V gene TRBV9 combines with J gene TRBJ1-1; D remains unclear. This CDR3 spans 13 amino acids. From germline, CDR1 is SGDLS and CDR2 YYNGEE. Deletions cut 2 bases from V and 1 base from J, with 6 bases between. CDR3 nucleotide sequence: TGTGCCAGCAGCGTCTCACAGAACACTGAAGCTTTCTTT. Amino acids: CASSVSQNTEAFF.

This clone was detected only once. Here the CDR3 reads CASIPQVGQSEQYF. As DNA, the CDR3 is TGTGCCAGCATCCCACAGGTCGGACAGTCCGAGCAGTACTTC. The rearrangement uses TRBV2 and TRBJ2-7; D might be TRBD1 (6 bases). CDR3 length: 14 residues. Germline V lookup: CDR1 SNHLY, CDR2 FYNNEI. V dropped 7 bases and J dropped 6 bases, with 19 bases sitting between them.

The V gene is TRBV2, the J gene TRBJ1-1; D not certain. Germline CDR1 SNHLY, CDR2 FYNNEI. The CDR3 contains 14 residues. The V end lost 2 bases, the J end lost 1 base, and 8 bases lay between the germline ends. The CDR3 sequence is CASSERTGNTEAFF. As DNA, the CDR3 is TGTGCCAGCAGTGAACGTACGGGGAACACTGAAGCTTTCTTT. Full variable domain (missing parts from reference TRBV2 and TRBJ1-1): EPEVTQTPSHQVTQMGQEVILRCVPISNHLYFYWYRQILGQKVEFLVSFYNNEISEKSEIFDDQFSVERPDGSNFTLKIRSTKLEDSAMYFCASSERTGNTEAFFGQGTRLTVV.

This clone was seen more than once but under ten times. The rearrangement uses TRBV5-1 and TRBJ1-6; TRBD1 matches 7 bases. The V segment lost 4 bases and the J segment 6 bases; nucleotides outside the gene matches: 7. CDR1 SGHRS and CDR2 YFSETQ come from the germline V gene. This CDR3 contains 15 residues. CDR3 sequence reads: CASSPSRQGNSPLHF. CDR3 sequence (DNA): TGCGCCAGCAGCCCAAGCAGACAGGGTAATTCACCCCTCCACTTT.

The chain couples TRBV19 to TRBJ1-1; no firm D call. The CDR3 consists of 16 residues. V gave up 3 bases and J gave up 2 bases, with 16 bases separating them. The germline V gene encodes CDR1 LNHDA and CDR2 SQIVND (reference sequence). CDR3 loop: CASSMEGGGRNTEAFF. For the CDR3, the DNA is TGTGCCAGTAGTATGGAAGGAGGCGGGCGCAACACTGAAGCTTTCTTT. The full variable domain, with the rest looked up from reference TRBV19 and TRBJ1-1, is DGGITQSPKYLFRKEGQNVTLSCEQNLNHDAMYWYRQDPGQGLRLIYYSQIVNDFQKGDIAEGYSVSREKKESFPLTVTSAQKNPTAFYLCASSMEGGGRNTEAFFGQGTRLTVV.

This chain connects TRBV28 to TRBJ1-2; TRBD1 might be the D (6 bases). V lost 8 bases and J lost 4, with 14 bases in between. Germline CDR1 MDHEN, CDR2 SYDVKM. CDR3 length: 13 residues. CDR3 loop: CASSGGASYGYTF. The DNA of the CDR3 is TGTGCCAGCTCGGGGGGGGCCTCCTATGGCTACACCTTC.

The chain recombines TRBV6-5 with TRBJ1-1, with D possibly TRBD1 on 5 matching bases. In germline, CDR1 is MNHEY, CDR2 SVGAGI. This CDR3 is built from 14 residues. The V end was cut by 4 bases, the J end by 2 bases, with 11 bases between. The CDR3 sequence is CASSWGGRNTEAFF. The CDR3 DNA reads as TGTGCCAGCAGTTGGGGGGGGAGAAACACTGAAGCTTTCTTT.

This clone was seen once. The genes are TRBV3-1 (or the pseudogene TRBV3-2) and TRBJ2-5, with TRBD1 identical over 7 bases. V lost 4 bases and J lost 1; bases outside the gene matches: 6. The CDR3 length is 15 residues. Per the germline V gene, CDR1 is LGHDT and CDR2 is YNNKEL (reference sequence). The CDR3 region has the DNA TGTGCCAGCAGCCTACAGACAGGGCCCCAAGAGACCCAGTACTTC. Translating gives CASSLQTGPQETQYF.

The chain has TRBV7-9 and TRBJ2-1; 8 bases line up with TRBD2. V shed 2 bases and J 5 bases; nucleotides not matched to a gene: 2. The CDR3 totals 14 residues. Germline V gives CDR1 SEHNR, CDR2 FQNEAQ (reference sequence). The CDR3 sequence is CASSLLLADNEQFF. CDR3 sequence (DNA): TGTGCCAGCAGCTTATTACTAGCGGACAATGAGCAGTTCTTC.

The V and J genes are TRBV6-1 and TRBJ1-5, with D hard to call. The V gene lost 3 bases and the J gene lost 1 base, with 7 bases spanning the gap. The CDR3 is made up of 14 amino acids. The germline CDR1 and CDR2 sequences are MNHNS and SASEGT. The chain's CDR3 is CASSDGVSNQPQHF. CDR3 in DNA: TGTGCCAGCAGTGACGGGGTCAGCAATCAGCCCCAGCATTTT.

This chain links TRBV10-3 with TRBJ2-1, with 8 bases identical to TRBD2. The CDR3 spans 15 residues. Germline V CDR1 and CDR2: ENHRY, SYGVKD. With V trimmed by 0 bases and J by 6 bases, 4 bases remained unmatched. This CDR3 is CAISESREGRNEQFF. CDR3 sequence (DNA): TGTGCCATCAGTGAGTCTCGGGAGGGCCGCAATGAGCAGTTCTTC.

This clone was seen once. The chain carries TRBV3-1 (or the pseudogene TRBV3-2) and TRBJ2-7; the D gene is possibly TRBD2 (5 bases). The V and J ends lost 0 bases and 1 base respectively, with 7 bases between them. This CDR3 contains 14 residues. From germline, CDR1 is LGHDT and CDR2 YNNKEL (reference sequence). The CDR3 reads CASSQEAVSYEQYF. The CDR3 DNA is TGTGCCAGCAGCCAAGAAGCGGTTTCCTACGAGCAGTACTTC.

This clone was detected only a few times. The chain links TRBV19 to TRBJ1-1; D gene unclear. The CDR3 covers 15 residues. The V gene lost 8 bases and the J gene lost 0 bases, with 16 bases spanning the gap. Germline V gene sequence: CDR1 LNHDA, CDR2 SQIVND (reference sequence). CDR3: CASEDKTFMNTEAFF. CDR3 in DNA: TGTGCCAGTGAAGACAAGACATTTATGAACACTGAAGCTTTCTTT.

This CDR3 is CASSQGLPETQYF. CDR3 in DNA: TGTGCCAGCAGCCAGGGACTCCCCGAGACCCAGTACTTC. The rearrangement links TRBV5-6 to TRBJ2-5; tentatively, D is TRBD2 (6 bases). CDR1 is SGHDT, CDR2 YYEEEE, per germline. The length of the CDR3 is 13 residues. V was pared by 4 bases and J by 5 bases, with 12 bases between.

The genes are TRBV2 and TRBJ1-5; 7 bases match TRBD1. V lost 5 bases, J lost 2 bases, and 3 bases stayed unmatched. The CDR3 loop spans 14 amino acids. Germline-derived CDR1 and CDR2 are SNHLY and FYNNEI. The CDR3 DNA follows: TGTGCCAGCAGTTCCGACAGGGGCAATCAGCCCCAGCATTTT. As protein: CASSSDRGNQPQHF.

The genes are TRBV28 and TRBJ2-6, with D uncertain. The V gene lost 3 bases and the J gene lost 3 bases, with 9 bases spanning the gap. The CDR3 is 15 residues long. In germline, CDR1 is MDHEN, CDR2 SYDVKM. CDR3 bases: TGTGCCAGCAGTTTGAGGTCTTTTGGGGCCAACGTCCTGACTTTC. This codes for CASSLRSFGANVLTF.

This clone was seen a single time. The genes are TRBV3-1 (or the pseudogene TRBV3-2) and TRBJ1-1; D gene ambiguous. CDR1 and CDR2 from the germline V gene are LGHDT and YNNKEL (reference sequence). V shed 1 base and J shed 1 base, with 10 bases lying between them. This CDR3 has 15 residues. The CDR3, as DNA: TGTGCCAGCAGCCAAGGTCATGCGAAGAACACTGAAGCTTTCTTT. Residues: CASSQGHAKNTEAFF.